Listed below are T cell receptor beta chains from one sample, sequenced in a study of blood T cell repertoires in COVID-19. Only in-frame clones appear in the TCRdb table, and some are missing; sequencing was by immunoSEQ multiplex PCR. Of under 200,000 clones in the sample, about 86% were seen once. The sequenced sample was peripheral blood. The receptors originated from a woman aged 70 to 79 with acute or convalescent COVID-19. Each CDR3 is given with its conserved first and last residue. Fields, in order: V gene, J gene, clone size, D gene, CDR3 DNA, CDR3 protein. D genes are given only for firm matches. Expanded clones are given a class, and other clones once, few, many or no size at all.

TRBV25-1	TRBJ2-7	-	TRBD1	TGTGCCAGCAGTGACACAGGGGGACCCTACGAGCAGTACTTC	CASSDTGGPYEQYF
TRBV4-1	TRBJ1-1	few	-	TGCGCCAGCAGCCAAGATCCAGGGGAGAACACTGAAGCTTTCTTT	CASSQDPGENTEAFF
TRBV18	TRBJ2-5	-	-	TGTGCCAGCTCACCACTCGGGGAGACCCAGTACTTC	CASSPLGETQYF
TRBV3-1/TRBV3-2	TRBJ2-2	few	-	TGTGCCAGCAGCATGTCAGGTGCCGGGGAGCTGTTTTTT	CASSMSGAGELFF
TRBV11-3	TRBJ2-2	-	-	TGTGCCAGCAGCTTAGGAGGTTGGGGGGATCTCCACACCGGGGAGCTGTTTTTT	CASSLGGWGDLHTGELFF
TRBV4-2	TRBJ2-7	-	-	TGTGCCAGCAGCCAAGAACGGACAGCCTACGAGCAGTACTTC	CASSQERTAYEQYF
TRBV5-8	TRBJ2-2	-	-	TGTGCCAGCAGCTTGATCCGATTGGGGAGCACCGGGGAGCTGTTTTTT	CASSLIRLGSTGELFF
TRBV19	TRBJ2-3	-	TRBD2	TGTGCCAGTAGTATTAAGGGACTAGCGGGGGGAACCTCATTTCCAGATACGCAGTATTTT	CASSIKGLAGGTSFPDTQYF
TRBV7-2	TRBJ1-1	-	-	TGTGCCAGCAGCGTAGTGGCACAAGAAGCTTTCTTT	CASSVVAQEAFF
TRBV10-2	TRBJ2-5	-	-	TGCGCCAGCAGTGAGTCGGAACCGGGAAAAGAGACCCAGTACTTC	CASSESEPGKETQYF
TRBV18	TRBJ1-1	-	-	TGTGCCAGCTCACGCGACTTCACTGAAGCTTTCTTT	CASSRDFTEAFF
TRBV24-1	TRBJ1-1	-	-	TGTGCCACCAGTGACCCGGGACAACCGAAAGCTTTCTTT	CATSDPGQPKAFF
TRBV7-9	TRBJ2-2	-	TRBD2	TGTGCCAGCAGCTCCCGGGAGCGGGGGATATCGAACACCGGGGAGCTGTTTTTT	CASSSRERGISNTGELFF
TRBV6-5	TRBJ2-1	-	-	TGTGCCAGCAGTTATCAACGGGACAATGAGCAGTTCTTC	CASSYQRDNEQFF
TRBV5-1	TRBJ1-1	-	-	TGCGCCAGCAGCTTGGCCAGGGGCCAACAGGTGGCTTTCTTT	CASSLARGQQVAFF
TRBV7-2	TRBJ2-1	-	-	TGTGCCAGCAGCCAACCCGGCAATGAGCAGTTCTTC	CASSQPGNEQFF
TRBV12-3/TRBV12-4	TRBJ2-7	-	-	TGTGCCAGCAGTTTAAACAGTGGGAGCGTGCAGTACTTC	CASSLNSGSVQYF
TRBV6-1	TRBJ1-2	-	-	TGTGCCAGCAGGGAAGCTCGTGGCTACACCTTC	CASREARGYTF
TRBV19	TRBJ1-4	few	-	TGTGCCAGTAGTATCAGGGCAGACCACCTTGGAGAAAAACTGTTTTTT	CASSIRADHLGEKLFF
TRBV7-3	TRBJ2-2	-	TRBD2	TGTGCCAGCAGCCCGAAAGGCACTAGCGGGAGCCCGAGCACCGGGGAGCTGTTTTTT	CASSPKGTSGSPSTGELFF
TRBV19	TRBJ2-5	-	TRBD2	TGTGCCAGTAGTACCAGACTAGCGGGGGGGCACGAGACCCAGTACTTC	CASSTRLAGGHETQYF
TRBV3-1/TRBV3-2	TRBJ1-2	-	TRBD1	TGTGCCAGCAGCCAACGTGACAGGGGTACTTCGGGTGGCTACACCTTC	CASSQRDRGTSGGYTF
TRBV5-1	TRBJ2-5	-	TRBD2	TGCGCCAGCAGCGACGGGACTAGCGGGGTCGGGCGAGGATTGCAAGAGACCCAGTACTTC	CASSDGTSGVGRGLQETQYF
TRBV28	TRBJ2-1	-	-	TGTGCCAGCACCGTAAGCGCGATCAATGAGCAGTTCTTC	CASTVSAINEQFF
TRBV3-1/TRBV3-2	TRBJ2-2	-	-	TGTGCCAGCAGGCTGGGGACGACGGAGGGCACCGGGGAGCTGTTTTTT	CASRLGTTEGTGELFF
TRBV5-1	TRBJ1-6	-	-	TGCGCCAGCAGCCTGGACAGTTATAATTCACCCCTCCACTTT	CASSLDSYNSPLHF
TRBV5-8	TRBJ2-3	-	TRBD2	TGTGCCAGCAGTTCCGGGGGGAGAACAGATACGCAGTATTTT	CASSSGGRTDTQYF
TRBV19	TRBJ1-5	few	TRBD1	TGTGCCAGTAGTGAGGCCGGGCCAGGGGGTTTTCAGCCCCAGCATTTT	CASSEAGPGGFQPQHF
TRBV10-2	TRBJ1-4	-	-	TGCGCCAGCGAGGAGGGAGGGACTAATGAAAAACTGTTTTTT	CASEEGGTNEKLFF
TRBV7-6	TRBJ2-1	-	-	TGTGCCAGCAGCACTGTAGCGGCCTCCTACAATGAGCAGTTCTTC	CASSTVAASYNEQFF
TRBV25-1	TRBJ2-3	-	-	TGTGCCAGCATTTCAGTCACAGATACGCAGTATTTT	CASISVTDTQYF
TRBV6-5	TRBJ1-1	once	TRBD1	TGTGCCAGCCAGCCGGGACAGGGGAGGACTGAAGCTTTCTTT	CASQPGQGRTEAFF
TRBV5-1	TRBJ2-3	-	-	TGCGCCAGCGGAACCGGACTTGGGACAGATACGCAGTATTTT	CASGTGLGTDTQYF
TRBV28	TRBJ1-5	-	-	TGTGCCAGCCGCCATAAGCGGGGGGGTAATCAGCCCCAGCATTTT	CASRHKRGGNQPQHF
TRBV28	TRBJ1-5	-	-	TGTGCCAGCAGCGCCGAACAGCAGCCCCAGCATTTT	CASSAEQQPQHF
TRBV7-2	TRBJ1-6	-	-	TGTGCCAGCACCCGGCGGGGAGGGGCTGATCCCAGTTCACCCCTCCACTTT	CASTRRGGADPSSPLHF
TRBV5-1	TRBJ2-2	-	-	TGCGCCAGCAGCCTGCCGGGACTTCTCACCGGGGAGCTGTTTTTT	CASSLPGLLTGELFF
TRBV7-7	TRBJ2-2	-	TRBD1	TGTGCCAGCAGCTTAGAAACAGGGGCCGGGGAGCTGTTTTTT	CASSLETGAGELFF
TRBV9	TRBJ2-1	-	TRBD1	TGTGCCAGCAGCACTCGACAGGGTGGGGTATATGAGCAGTTCTTC	CASSTRQGGVYEQFF
TRBV11-2	TRBJ2-1	-	-	TGTGCCAGCAGCTTAGAAAGCGGGTTTACCTCCTACAATGAGCAGTTCTTC	CASSLESGFTSYNEQFF
TRBV5-5	TRBJ1-1	once	-	TGTGCCAGCAGCTATTCCCCCTTAGGGGGTAGTGCTTTCTTT	CASSYSPLGGSAFF
TRBV29-1	TRBJ2-7	-	TRBD1	TGCAGCGTTGAATCTGGGACAGGGAACTCCTACGAGCAGTACTTC	CSVESGTGNSYEQYF
TRBV28	TRBJ1-3	-	TRBD1	TGTGCCAGCAGTTTATCCAGGGGGGGAAACACCATATATTTT	CASSLSRGGNTIYF
TRBV9	TRBJ1-2	-	-	TGTGCCAGCAGCGCCCCTGTGGGCAGGGGCAACTATGGCTACACCTTC	CASSAPVGRGNYGYTF
TRBV18	TRBJ1-6	-	TRBD1	TGTGCCAGCTCCTTGGACAGGGCCAATTCACCCCTCCACTTT	CASSLDRANSPLHF
TRBV9	TRBJ1-3	-	-	TGTGCCAGCAGCGTAGGGACAGAACCCTCTGGAAACACCATATATTTT	CASSVGTEPSGNTIYF
TRBV6-5	TRBJ1-2	few	-	TGTGCCAGCAGAGATTCGGGTTATACGTGGGGCTACACCTTC	CASRDSGYTWGYTF
TRBV27	TRBJ2-7	-	TRBD1	TGTGCCAGCAGTCCCTATATGGGGACAGGGATTACCTACGAGCAGTACTTC	CASSPYMGTGITYEQYF
TRBV5-1	TRBJ1-2	once	-	TGCGCCAGCAGCTTGCAGGGGCCCCTCTATGGCTACACCTTC	CASSLQGPLYGYTF
TRBV27	TRBJ1-6	-	TRBD1	TGTGCCAGCAGTCCTGGACAGGGTGGGAATTCACCCCTCCACTTT	CASSPGQGGNSPLHF
TRBV12-5	TRBJ2-7	-	TRBD2	TGTGCTAGTGGTCTTACCCGGGGGGGCGAGCAGTACTTC	CASGLTRGGEQYF
TRBV5-1	TRBJ2-3	-	TRBD2	TGCGCCAGCAGCGTGACTAGCGGGGCAGATACGCAGTATTTT	CASSVTSGADTQYF
TRBV29-1	TRBJ1-2	-	-	TGCAGCGTTGAATATCGAAAGGCCGGCGGGTATGGCTACACCTTC	CSVEYRKAGGYGYTF
TRBV6-6	TRBJ1-5	few	-	TGTGCCATCAGGGCCCAGGGGCAGCCCCAGCATTTT	CAIRAQGQPQHF
TRBV7-9	TRBJ2-1	-	-	TGTGCCAGCAGCCAAATCCAGGGTGCGTTCATGAAGGAGCAGTTCTTC	CASSQIQGAFMKEQFF